These T cell receptor beta chains were read from a single sample in a study of identifying expanded T cells in peripheral blood. Only in-frame clones appear in the TCRdb table, and some are missing; sequencing was by immunoSEQ multiplex PCR. The table shows about 100,000 clones, with 70% to 90% occurring only once. The material sequenced was blood. These receptors were obtained from a person aged 18 to 75 in good health. The CDR3 runs from the conserved cysteine through the conserved F or W. Each record gives: V gene, clone size, D gene, J gene, CDR3 protein, CDR3 DNA. The D gene is left open where the match is weak. Only some rows state a clone size, as once, few, many or a class for expanded clones.

>TRBV7-9|medium-sized|-|TRBJ1-2
CASSLDLYGYTF
TGTGCCAGCAGCTTAGACCTCTATGGCTACACCTTC
>TRBV4-3|-|-|TRBJ2-3
CASSQENGNLADTQYF
TGCGCCAGCAGCCAAGAGAATGGTAACCTCGCGGATACGCAGTATTTT
>TRBV19|-|-|TRBJ1-1
CASRPRRHNTEAFF
TGTGCCAGTAGGCCTAGGAGGCACAACACTGAAGCTTTCTTT
>TRBV7-9|-|-|TRBJ1-1
CASSLLSAGIAFF
TGTGCCAGCAGCTTATTGAGCGCAGGGATAGCTTTCTTT
>TRBV6-1|-|-|TRBJ1-2
CASSEGVGGSPFSYTF
TGTGCCAGCAGTGAAGGAGTGGGGGGGTCCCCCTTCAGCTACACCTTC
>TRBV5-1|-|-|TRBJ1-1
CASSSAGMNTEAFF
TGCGCCAGCAGCTCGGCCGGCATGAACACTGAAGCTTTCTTT
>TRBV5-4|-|TRBD1|TRBJ1-3
CASSLGQGALVGNTIYF
TGTGCCAGCAGCTTGGGGCAGGGGGCGCTTGTCGGAAACACCATATATTTT
>TRBV6-6|-|TRBD1|TRBJ1-1
CASSDGQGLKAFF
TGTGCCAGCAGCGACGGACAGGGACTTAAAGCTTTCTTT
>TRBV7-9|-|-|TRBJ1-1
CASRYMDRKAFF
TGTGCCAGCAGGTATATGGACAGAAAAGCTTTCTTT
>TRBV6-1|-|-|TRBJ2-3
CASSVQGLSTDTQYF
TGTGCCAGCAGTGTCCAGGGATTGAGCACAGATACGCAGTATTTT
>TRBV2|-|TRBD1|TRBJ2-1
CASRESGGAYNEQFF
TGTGCCAGCAGAGAATCAGGGGGCGCCTACAATGAGCAGTTCTTC
>TRBV9|-|-|TRBJ2-2
CASGRGVTGELFF
TGTGCCAGCGGGAGAGGGGTCACCGGGGAGCTGTTTTTT
>TRBV7-9|once|-|TRBJ1-2
CASSLGSAKANYGYTF
TGTGCCAGCAGCTTAGGTAGTGCCAAAGCTAACTATGGCTACACCTTC
>TRBV7-8|once|TRBD1|TRBJ1-1
CASSLRRNRGPEAFF
TGTGCCAGCAGCTTACGGCGCAACAGGGGCCCTGAAGCTTTCTTT
>TRBV6-5|-|-|TRBJ2-7
CASRIAYEQYF
TGTGCCAGCCGAATAGCCTACGAGCAGTACTTC
>TRBV18|-|-|TRBJ1-5
CASSPTIKEPQHF
TGTGCCAGCTCACCAACCATAAAAGAGCCCCAGCATTTT
>TRBV7-9|-|-|TRBJ1-1
CASSLGTVSMGTEAFF
TGTGCCAGCAGCTTAGGGACAGTAAGTATGGGGACTGAAGCTTTCTTT
>TRBV25-1|-|-|TRBJ2-5
CASSTHDRLQETQYF
TGTGCCAGCTCTACCCACGACAGGCTACAAGAGACCCAGTACTTC
>TRBV27|-|TRBD1|TRBJ2-7
CASSPTGQGYEQYF
TGTGCCAGCAGTCCCACGGGACAGGGCTACGAGCAGTACTTC
>TRBV4-3|-|TRBD2|TRBJ2-1
CASSQGWKIAGAQLRQFF
TGCGCCAGCAGCCAAGGGTGGAAAATAGCGGGGGCCCAACTTCGGCAGTTCTTC
>TRBV29-1|-|-|TRBJ2-1
CSVGAQWNEQFF
TGCAGCGTTGGGGCACAGTGGAATGAGCAGTTCTTC
>TRBV30|-|-|TRBJ2-5
CAWSVKTQYF
TGTGCCTGGAGTGTGAAGACCCAGTACTTC
>TRBV7-2|-|-|TRBJ2-1
CASSLDVGDNEQFF
TGTGCCAGCAGCTTAGACGTGGGGGACAATGAGCAGTTCTTC
>TRBV5-1|-|TRBD1|TRBJ2-3
CASSDNQGADTQYF
TGCGCCAGCAGCGATAATCAGGGGGCAGATACGCAGTATTTT
>TRBV7-9|-|-|TRBJ2-1
CASSPNRGRAGYNEQFF
TGTGCCAGCAGCCCTAACAGGGGTAGGGCGGGATACAATGAGCAGTTCTTC
>TRBV2|-|-|TRBJ2-4
CASTAIGGKNIQYF
TGTGCCAGCACAGCTATAGGCGGGAAAAACATTCAGTACTTC
>TRBV30|-|-|TRBJ1-4
CAWSVTPRVKLFF
TGTGCCTGGAGTGTAACGCCTCGGGTAAAACTGTTTTTT
>TRBV19|-|-|TRBJ2-7
CASSIADGEQYF
TGTGCCAGTAGTATAGCCGATGGGGAGCAGTACTTC
>TRBV7-8|-|-|TRBJ1-5
CASSAGGTNQPQHF
TGTGCCAGCAGCGCCGGGGGGACCAATCAGCCCCAGCATTTT
>TRBV4-3|-|-|TRBJ2-5
CASSQDRDPQETQYF
TGCGCCAGCAGCCAAGATAGGGACCCCCAAGAGACCCAGTACTTC
>TRBV19|-|-|TRBJ1-5
CASSILSSGDQPQHF
TGTGCCAGTAGTATTCTTTCCAGCGGGGATCAGCCCCAGCATTTT